This TCR beta chain was observed in a study of T cells after posttransplantation cyclophosphamide. The method was immunoSEQ multiplex PCR; TCRdb's version includes in-frame clones alone and lacks a portion of them. The sample yields around 15,000 clones, 94% seen once. The naive gate required viable CD3+CD4+ or CD3+CD8+ cells with CCR7+CD45RA+CD45RO-CD95-CD27+CD28+ phenotype. The CDR3 has 16 amino acids. V was pared by 6 bases and J by 5 bases, with 13 bases of the junction left unmatched. Per germline, CDR1 MRHNA and CDR2 SNTAGT. This clone was recorded once. The clonotype was recovered from a woman aged 45-59 years in good health and a related stem cell transplant donor. The sample comprised naive CD4+ T cells sorted from blood. J is TRBJ2-7 and V is TRBV6-4; 10 bases align to TRBD2. In nucleotides, the CDR3 is TGTGCCAGCAGCCCGGGGGCTAGCGGGAGTATACACGAGCAGTACTTC. Translating gives CASSPGASGSIHEQYF.